These 22 T cell receptor beta chains share one sample of origin, sequenced in a study of T cells in Graves' hyperthyroidism and ophthalmopathy. Amplified TCR beta CDR3 regions derived from RNA transcripts. HTBI primers were employed in a first-round RT-PCR of the TCR CDR3. MiXCR, run by TCRdb on the multiplex PCR reads, gives a single entry per CDR3 protein. The sample records 200,000 to 250,000 distinct CDR3 sequences, around 15% being singletons. The sample comprised blood. Every receptor here comes from a woman in her late teens or twenties with Graves' ophthalmopathy.

V is TRBV28 and J is TRBJ2-5, with 9 bases matching TRBD1. J gave up 13 bases and V 5 bases, and 17 bases lay outside the gene matches. Germline V CDR1 and CDR2: MDHEN, SYDVKM. There are 15 residues in the CDR3. The CDR3, as DNA: TGTGCCAGCAGTGATCGGGACAGGGCCCTACGAGTGGGGTACTTC. Protein sequence: CASSDRDRALRVGYF.

The J gene is TRBJ2-2, the V gene TRBV29-1, with a possible D match to TRBD2 (5 bases). The CDR3 sequence is 13 residues long. The ends were cut back, 4 bases at V and 3 bases at J, with 9 bases in the middle. Per germline, CDR1 SQVTM and CDR2 ANQGSEA. The CDR3 DNA sequence: TGCAGCGTTGTAGGACTGGACACCGGGGAGCTGTTTTTT. Its protein is CSVVGLDTGELFF.

A word on this clonotype: This clone may be a read error of a much larger clone one base away. This chain connects TRBV11-3 to TRBJ2-7; D ambiguous. The end of the DNA aligns better with TRBJ2-1, so the J call may be wrong. The CDR3 is 14 amino acids. Per the germline V gene, CDR1 is SGHNT and CDR2 is YENEEA. CDR3 in DNA: TGTGCCAGCAGCCTACACGGCAGGTCCTACGAGCAGTTCTTC. This codes for CASSLHGRSYEQFF.

This clonotype was detected ten times or more. The chain has TRBV2 and TRBJ2-7; 7 bases are shared with TRBD2. V lost 5 bases to trimming and J lost 2 bases; unmatched junction nucleotides: 12. The CDR3 spans 16 residues. The germline CDR1 and CDR2 sequences are SNHLY and FYNNEI. DNA of the CDR3: TGTGCCAGCAGTTCAGGGCTGGCTAGCGGTGCCTACGAGCAGTACTTC. Its protein product is CASSSGLASGAYEQYF.

At least ten counts were recorded for this clonotype. This chain links TRBV28 with TRBJ2-7, with 7 bases aligning to TRBD2. The CDR3 loop spans 14 amino acids. Germline values: CDR1 MDHEN, CDR2 SYDVKM. V trimming: 1 base; J trimming: 5 bases; junction bases outside the gene matches: 5. CDR3 protein: CASSLLGGFNEQYF. DNA of the CDR3: TGTGCCAGCAGTTTATTGGGAGGGTTCAACGAGCAGTACTTC.

At least ten counts were recorded for this clonotype. This chain links TRBV6-1 with TRBJ1-4; D ambiguous. Germline CDR1 reads MNHNS; CDR2 reads SASEGT. The CDR3 has 15 residues. V shed 10 bases and J shed 7 bases, with 22 bases lying between them. CDR3 in DNA: TGTGCCACGACCCGGAGCGGAGGTCGGGGTGAAAAACTGTTTTTT. Protein sequence: CATTRSGGRGEKLFF.

There are many counts of this clonotype. The gene calls are TRBV6-1 and TRBJ2-1; 8 nucleotides align to TRBD2. The CDR3 spans 14 residues. After removal of 7 bases from V and 5 bases from J, the junction contained 7 bases not matched to a gene. Germline V gene data show CDR1 as MNHNS and CDR2 as SASEGT. The CDR3 reads CASTSGGANNEQFF. DNA of the CDR3: TGTGCCAGCACCTCCGGGGGGGCCAACAATGAGCAGTTCTTC.

This clonotype occurred many times. The chain couples TRBV28 to TRBJ1-2; 7 positions match TRBD1. Germline V gene data show CDR1 as MDHEN and CDR2 as SYDVKM. Losses at the gene ends were 8 bases for V and 3 bases for J; bases not matched to a gene: 3. The CDR3 runs 12 residues. This CDR3 reads CASVDRDYGYTF. DNA for the CDR3: TGTGCCAGCGTCGACAGGGACTATGGCTACACCTTC.

This clonotype was counted at least ten times. The rearrangement links TRBV2 to TRBJ1-2, with D maybe TRBD1 (6 bases). V dropped 8 bases and J dropped 4 bases, with 14 bases sitting between them. Germline lookup yields CDR1 SNHLY and CDR2 FYNNEI. The CDR3 runs to 13 residues. The CDR3 DNA is TGTGCCAGCGGGGGGGGCCCTACCTATGGCTACACCTTC. Its translation: CASGGGPTYGYTF.

This clonotype occurred many times. The chain uses TRBV12-5 and TRBJ2-5; 16 nucleotides align to TRBD2. This CDR3 has 21 residues. Germline-derived CDR1 and CDR2 are LGHNT and FRNRAP. With 0 bases clipped from V and 4 bases from J, the junction kept 14 bases outside the gene matches. The CDR3 loop reads CASGLVLWQGTSGGAGETQYF. Here the CDR3 DNA reads TGTGCTAGTGGTTTGGTACTCTGGCAGGGGACTAGCGGGGGGGCGGGAGAGACCCAGTACTTC.

This clonotype was observed at least ten times. V and J are TRBV6-2 or TRBV6-3 and TRBJ2-7; 10 nucleotides match TRBD2. Germline V gene data show CDR1 as MNHEY and CDR2 as SVGEGT. V shed 6 bases and J 3 bases; nucleotides not matched to a gene: 5. The CDR3 loop spans 14 amino acids. This CDR3 is CASSAGLAHYEQYF. The CDR3 coding sequence is TGTGCCAGCAGCGCGGGACTAGCGCACTACGAGCAGTACTTC.

In this sample, this clonotype turned up many times. The chain is built from TRBV5-1 and TRBJ2-5; D tentatively fits TRBD1 or TRBD2 (5 bases each). The germline V gene has CDR1 SGHRS and CDR2 YFSETQ. The CDR3 is 14 residues long. V lost 4 bases and J 5 bases, leaving 15 bases between the germline ends. This chain's CDR3 is CASSGTRGPETQYF. In DNA, the CDR3 is TGCGCCAGCAGCGGGACGAGAGGGCCGGAGACCCAGTACTTC.

The table lists this clonotype with a few counts. The rearrangement uses TRBV25-1 and TRBJ2-1; D is undetermined. Trimming shortened V by 3 bases and J by 8 bases, and 8 bases separated the two germline ends. The CDR3 length is 12 residues. Germline V lookup: CDR1 MGHDK, CDR2 SYGVNS. Here the CDR3 DNA reads TGTGCCAGCAGTGACGGCGGCCATGAGCAGTTCTTC. Its translation is CASSDGGHEQFF.

This clonotype has a count of ten or more. The chain has TRBV10-3 and TRBJ1-5; D is undetermined. The CDR3 is made up of 12 amino acids. In germline, CDR1 is ENHRY, CDR2 SYGVKD. Deletions cut 3 bases from V and 16 bases from J, with 16 bases between. CDR3 protein: CAISDTNGIQHF. DNA of the CDR3: TGTGCCATCAGTGACACAAACGGGATCCAACATTTT.

This clonotype was recorded at least ten times. The chain employs TRBV19 and TRBJ1-1; unclear D gene. The CDR3 runs to 15 residues. The V end was cut by 5 bases, the J end by 0 bases, with 13 bases between. Germline CDR1 LNHDA, CDR2 SQIVND (reference sequence). Here the CDR3 reads CASSPSRWLNTEAFF. The CDR3 bases are TGTGCCAGTAGTCCCTCCCGTTGGTTGAACACTGAAGCTTTCTTT.

This clonotype was counted many times. This sequence joins TRBV18 and TRBJ2-7; 8 nucleotides line up with TRBD1. Germline trimming cut 3 bases from V and 1 base from J; bases unmatched to any gene: 5. Germline CDR1 is KGHSH and CDR2 is LQKENI. This CDR3 contains 15 residues. CDR3 loop: CASSPDRGQSYEQYF. In DNA form, the CDR3 reads TGTGCCAGCTCACCCGACAGGGGACAGTCCTACGAGCAGTACTTC.

This clonotype has a count of ten or more. The chain joins TRBV27 to TRBJ1-5, with D possibly being TRBD1 (6 bases). Trimming took 3 bases from V and 7 from J, leaving 13 bases between them. The CDR3 is 14 residues long. Germline CDR1 MNHEY, CDR2 SMNVEV (reference sequence). In DNA form, the CDR3 reads TGTGCCAGCAGTTTTACAGGGTCATGGCAGCCCCAGCATTTT. Encoded protein: CASSFTGSWQPQHF.

In this sample, this clonotype turned up many times. The genes are TRBV6-1 and TRBJ1-2, with D maybe TRBD1 (5 bases). Trimming removed 4 bases at V and 8 bases at J, with 14 bases between. The CDR3 sequence is 13 residues long. The germline V gene has CDR1 MNHNS and CDR2 SASEGT. CDR3 residues: CASSVRQGSGYTF. DNA of the CDR3: TGTGCCAGCAGTGTGCGGCAGGGAAGCGGCTACACCTTC.

Regarding this clonotype: The junction does not match germline at one end; this may be a read error. The chain carries TRBV10-3 and TRBJ2-2; maybe TRBD1 (6 bases). CDR1 and CDR2 (germline): ENHRY, SYGVKD. The CDR3 is 16 amino acids. CDR3 coding DNA: TGTGCCACCAGTGGGGCCCGGGACAAAGACACCGGGGAGCTGCTTTTT. Translating it yields CATSGARDKDTGELLF.

This clonotype was seen repeatedly, ten times or more. The CDR3 region has the DNA TGCAGTGCTGGAGGACAGGGTGGGGGCTACACCTTC. Its translation: CSAGGQGGGYTF. The chain couples TRBV20-1 to TRBJ1-2; 8 nucleotides match TRBD1. Germline V gene lookup returns CDR1 DFQATT and CDR2 SNEGSKA (reference sequence). The CDR3 totals 12 residues. The J segment lost 8 bases and the V segment lost 5 bases, leaving 7 bases of the junction unmatched.

A few counts support this clonotype. V and J are TRBV10-2 and TRBJ2-7; the D is unclear. Germline loops: CDR1 WSHSY, CDR2 SAAADI. V lost 2 bases and J 6 bases, leaving 8 bases between the germline ends. This CDR3 comprises 12 residues. The CDR3 DNA reads as TGCGCCAGCAGTGAGCGTCAACTCGAGCAGTACTTC. Protein: CASSERQLEQYF.

This clonotype was detected many times. The chain links TRBV6-6 to TRBJ1-5; maybe TRBD1 (6 bases). CDR3 length: 18 amino acids. V was cut by 0 bases and J by 0 bases, with 15 bases left in between. From germline, CDR1 is MNHNY and CDR2 SVGAGI (reference sequence). The CDR3 coding sequence is TGTGCCAGCAGTTACTCGAACAGGGTGATCTATAGCAATCAGCCCCAGCATTTT. It is translated as CASSYSNRVIYSNQPQHF.